This TCR beta chain emerged from a study of identical twins. TCRdb re-called the 5' RACE reads with MiXCR, one entry per CDR3 protein. The table includes roughly 350,000 distinct CDR3 sequences, 9% detected once. Trimming removed 0 bases from V and 4 bases from J, with 13 bases in between. There are 16 residues in the CDR3. The specimen sequenced was naive T cells sorted from blood. V usage is TRBV12-3 or TRBV12-4 and J usage is TRBJ1-5; possible D gene TRBD1, 6 bases. This sequence originates from a woman aged 45 to 65 in good health. DNA of the CDR3: TGTGCCAGCAGTTTAGCGATGGGACAAGGGAATCAGCCCCAGCATTTT. This gives the protein CASSLAMGQGNQPQHF.